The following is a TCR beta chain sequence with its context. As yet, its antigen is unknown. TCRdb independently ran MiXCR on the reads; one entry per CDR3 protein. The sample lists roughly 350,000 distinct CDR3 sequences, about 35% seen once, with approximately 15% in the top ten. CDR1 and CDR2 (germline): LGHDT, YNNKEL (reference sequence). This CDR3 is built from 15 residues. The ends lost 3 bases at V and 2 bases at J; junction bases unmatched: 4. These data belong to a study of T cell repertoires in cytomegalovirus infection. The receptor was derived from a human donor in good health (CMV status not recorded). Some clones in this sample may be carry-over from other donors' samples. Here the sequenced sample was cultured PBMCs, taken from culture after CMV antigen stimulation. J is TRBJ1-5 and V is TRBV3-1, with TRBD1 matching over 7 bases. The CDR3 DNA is TGTGCCAGCAGCCACGGGACAGATGGCAATCAGCCCCAGCATTTT. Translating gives CASSHGTDGNQPQHF.